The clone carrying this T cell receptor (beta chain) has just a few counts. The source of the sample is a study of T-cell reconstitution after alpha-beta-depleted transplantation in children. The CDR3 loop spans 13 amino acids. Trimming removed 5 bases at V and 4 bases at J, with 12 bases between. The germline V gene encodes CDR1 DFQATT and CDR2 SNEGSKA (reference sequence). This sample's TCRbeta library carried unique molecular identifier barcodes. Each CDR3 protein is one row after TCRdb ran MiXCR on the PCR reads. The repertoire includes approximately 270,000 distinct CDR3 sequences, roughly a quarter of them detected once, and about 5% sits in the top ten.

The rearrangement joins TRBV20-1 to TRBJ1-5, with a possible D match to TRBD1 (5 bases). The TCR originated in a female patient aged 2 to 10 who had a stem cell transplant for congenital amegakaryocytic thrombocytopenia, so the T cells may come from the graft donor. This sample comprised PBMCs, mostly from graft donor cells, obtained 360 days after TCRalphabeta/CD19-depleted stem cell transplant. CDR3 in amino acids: CSAVRDQNQPQHF. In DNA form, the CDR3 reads TGCAGTGCTGTCCGGGACCAAAATCAGCCCCAGCATTTT.